These T cell receptor beta chains were read from a single sample in a study of blood T cells in healthy people across ages. TCRdb re-analysed the 5' RACE reads in MiXCR, keeping a single row per CDR3 protein. The sample carries approximately 800,000 distinct CDR3 sequences, around half recorded once. What was sequenced was blood. The receptors come from a man older than 75 in good health. Both conserved end residues are part of each CDR3. A D gene is named only where the DNA matches it firmly. Clone size is stated in some rows and not others, as once, few, many or a class when expanded.

cdr3_nt cdr3_aa clone_size j_call v_call d_call
TGTGCCACCAGCGGCTACCACGAGCAGTACTTC CATSGYHEQYF . TRBJ2-7 TRBV15 .
TGTGCCAGCAGCCCCCGACTAGCGGGAGGTACATTGCAGCAGTTCTTC CASSPRLAGGTLQQFF few TRBJ2-1 TRBV7-9 TRBD2
TGCAGCATTGGGCCTGACGATGAGCAGTTCTTC CSIGPDDEQFF once TRBJ2-1 TRBV29-1 .
TGTGCCAGCAGCTCGGACAGGGCCCTTAACTATGGCTACACCTTC CASSSDRALNYGYTF few TRBJ1-2 TRBV13 TRBD1
TGTGCCACCAGGGGGGAAAGCGGGAGTGGGAATGAGCAGTTCTTC CATRGESGSGNEQFF many TRBJ2-1 TRBV10-3 .
TGCAGTGCCGTTATAGGACTCCAAGGGACCCAGTACTTC CSAVIGLQGTQYF . TRBJ2-5 TRBV20-1 .
TGTGCCAGCAGTTTCTTCGGGACTAGCTCCTACAATGAGCAGTTCTTC CASSFFGTSSYNEQFF . TRBJ2-1 TRBV12-3/TRBV12-4 TRBD2
TGTGCCAGCAGCAAGACTAGGGCGTCCTACGAGCAGTACTTC CASSKTRASYEQYF few TRBJ2-7 TRBV27 .
TGCAGTGCTAGAGATAGCGGGAGCCCCTACAATGAGCAGTACTTC CSARDSGSPYNEQYF . TRBJ2-7 TRBV20-1 TRBD2
TGTGCCAGCAGCCTCCGATCCAGGGATGAGCAGTTCTTC CASSLRSRDEQFF few TRBJ2-1 TRBV7-2 .
TGCGCCAGCAGCTTGGACCTTAGGGGGCGAAGGGACAATGAGCAGTTCTTC CASSLDLRGRRDNEQFF . TRBJ2-1 TRBV5-1 TRBD1
TGTGCCAGCAGGGGGGAGCTTAGGGAGACCCAGTACTTC CASRGELRETQYF . TRBJ2-5 TRBV28 .
TGTGCCATCAGTGAGTCGGGGTCGACTAGAACGCAGTTCTTC CAISESGSTRTQFF . TRBJ2-1 TRBV10-3 .
TGTGCCAGCATTATGGACAGGGACGAGCAGTACTTC CASIMDRDEQYF few TRBJ2-7 TRBV2 TRBD1
TGTGCCAGCAGCCCTGGACTAATTGCAGATGCGCAGTATTTT CASSPGLIADAQYF . TRBJ2-3 TRBV12-3/TRBV12-4 .
TGTGCCAGCAGTTACTCCCTTAATGAGCAGTTCTTC CASSYSLNEQFF once TRBJ2-1 TRBV7-2 .
TGCAGCGTGACCCGTGGGCTAGCGGGCCAGTGGCCCTACAATGAGCAGTTCTTC CSVTRGLAGQWPYNEQFF . TRBJ2-1 TRBV29-1 TRBD2
TGTGCCAGCAGCTTCAGAAGGTTCGGTAATGAGCAGTTCTTC CASSFRRFGNEQFF . TRBJ2-1 TRBV7-2 .
TGTGCCACCAGTGACTCGACAGGGGGTCAAGAGACCCAGTACTTC CATSDSTGGQETQYF . TRBJ2-5 TRBV24-1 TRBD1
TGTGCCAGCAGCCCAACGGGACTAGGAACGCGAGAGCAGTACTTC CASSPTGLGTREQYF few TRBJ2-5 TRBV5-5 TRBD2
TGTGCCAGCAGCTTAACGAAAGGGTCCGGGCAGTACTTC CASSLTKGSGQYF . TRBJ2-5 TRBV7-3 .
TGCAGCGTAGCGGCGGGAGTTCCCCCTAGCTCCTACAATGAGCAGTTCTTC CSVAAGVPPSSYNEQFF . TRBJ2-1 TRBV29-1 TRBD2
TGTGCCAGCAGCTTCTCAGGTGGTGGGGCCAACGTCCTGACTTTC CASSFSGGGANVLTF . TRBJ2-6 TRBV5-4 .
TGTGCCAGCAGCTTAGCGCCGGCAGGGGGTGATGAAAAACTGTTTTTT CASSLAPAGGDEKLFF . TRBJ1-4 TRBV7-9 TRBD1
TGTGCCAGCAGCTTAGGTCAGGGGACGACCTACGAGCAGTACTTC CASSLGQGTTYEQYF few TRBJ2-7 TRBV7-8 .
TGTGCCAGCACCGGGACTAGCCGGAGCACAGATACGCAGTATTTT CASTGTSRSTDTQYF few TRBJ2-3 TRBV28 TRBD2
TGCGCCAGCAGCCAAGATCGCGCTCCAGATACGCAGTATTTT CASSQDRAPDTQYF . TRBJ2-3 TRBV4-1 .
TGTGCCACCAGTGATTTCTCGGGACAGGGGGCCCAGTACTTC CATSDFSGQGAQYF few TRBJ2-5 TRBV24-1 TRBD1
TGTGCCAGCAGCTTAGAACGGCACGCTAGCACAGATACGCAGTATTTT CASSLERHASTDTQYF . TRBJ2-3 TRBV7-2 .
TGCAGCGTTTCCGGGACAGGGAGCGGGGAGACCCAGTACTTC CSVSGTGSGETQYF . TRBJ2-5 TRBV29-1 TRBD1
TGTGCCAGCAGACCGGGACTAGGGCTGGGGGAGCAGTTCTTC CASRPGLGLGEQFF . TRBJ2-1 TRBV12-3/TRBV12-4 TRBD2
TGTGCCAGCAGTGAAGCCGACAGGAACTATGGCTACACCTTC CASSEADRNYGYTF few TRBJ1-2 TRBV2 .
TGTGCCAGCAGCCCCTCCGGGACATCTCAAGAGACCCAGTACTTC CASSPSGTSQETQYF many TRBJ2-5 TRBV9 .
TGTGCCAGCAGCTTTTCCTATGGGACTAACTACAGTGAGCAGTTCTTC CASSFSYGTNYSEQFF few TRBJ2-1 TRBV5-6 TRBD2
TGTGCCAGTAGCGGACAGGGCTACAATGAGCAGTACTTC CASSGQGYNEQYF . TRBJ2-7 TRBV19 TRBD1
TGTGCCATCGGGACGGAGTTATACCTGAGCTCCTACGAGCAGTACTTC CAIGTELYLSSYEQYF . TRBJ2-7 TRBV10-3 .
TGTGCCATCAGTGAGTCGCCGGGAGCGATGAATGAGCAGTTCTTC CAISESPGAMNEQFF . TRBJ2-1 TRBV10-3 .
TGTGCCAGCATTTCGAGGTTCACAGATACGCAGTATTTT CASISRFTDTQYF . TRBJ2-3 TRBV27 .